This TCR beta chain was sequenced during a study of blood T cell repertoires in COVID-19. Background on the study: Italy, Spain and the United States were the sources of the convalescent and acute COVID-19 samples. PBMCs, B-cell-depleted T cells, or T cells provided the cDNA or gDNA that made up the material.

From germline, CDR1 is LNHDA and CDR2 SQIVND (reference sequence). The CDR3 has 17 residues. J gave up 9 bases and V 5 bases, and 17 bases lay outside the gene matches. Original handling: Reference gene primer amplification gave nucleated cell count estimates. Profiling relied on immunoSEQ multiplex PCR, and the TCRdb table lists in-frame clones only, not all of them. V and J calls and clone size are as listed in that table; D and trimming were resolved from the DNA. The table includes some 71,000 clones, approximately 80% detected once. This sequence was found in a woman in her forties or fifties with acute or convalescent COVID-19. The sequencing sample was made of peripheral blood. The rearrangement uses TRBV19 and TRBJ2-2; 8 bases agree with TRBD2. The CDR3 sequence is CASSPHRERGRTRELFF. As DNA, the CDR3 is TGTGCCAGTAGTCCCCACCGGGAGCGGGGGAGGACCCGGGAGCTGTTTTTT.